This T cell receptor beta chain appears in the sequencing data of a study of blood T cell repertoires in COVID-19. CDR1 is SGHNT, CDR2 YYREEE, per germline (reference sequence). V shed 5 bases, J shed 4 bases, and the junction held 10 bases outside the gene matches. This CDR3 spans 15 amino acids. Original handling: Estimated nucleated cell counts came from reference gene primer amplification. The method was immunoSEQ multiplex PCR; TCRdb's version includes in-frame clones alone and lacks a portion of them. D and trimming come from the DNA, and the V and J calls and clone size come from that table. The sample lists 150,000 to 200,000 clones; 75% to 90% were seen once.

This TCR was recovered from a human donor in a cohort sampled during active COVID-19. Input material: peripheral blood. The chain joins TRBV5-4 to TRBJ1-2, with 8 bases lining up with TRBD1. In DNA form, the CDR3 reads TGTGCCAGCAGGGGGGACAGGCTCCTAAGCTATGGCTACACCTTC. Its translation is CASRGDRLLSYGYTF. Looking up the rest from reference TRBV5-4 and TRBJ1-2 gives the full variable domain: ETGVTQSPTHLIKTRGQQVTLRCSSQSGHNTVSWYQQALGQGPQFIFQYYREEENGRGNFPPRFSGLQFPNYSSELNVNALELDDSALYLCASRGDRLLSYGYTFGSGTRLTVV.